This is a list of T cell receptor beta chains from one sample in a study of blood T cells in healthy people across ages. One entry per CDR3 protein, called by TCRdb with MiXCR from the 5' RACE reads. The sample carries roughly 1.9 million distinct CDR3 sequences, around 42% recorded once. Source material: blood. These receptors came from a human donor in good health. Both conserved end residues are trimmed from each CDR3. The D gene is left open where the match is weak.

len	v_gene	d_gene	j_gene	CDR3aa
11	TRBV7-2	TRBD1	TRBJ1-4	ASSWTGGEKLF
12	TRBV6-6	NA	TRBJ2-3	ASSSSSSRETQY
13	TRBV20-1	TRBD2	TRBJ2-1	SASTSGQNWRGQF
15	TRBV15	TRBD1	TRBJ2-3	ATSRDNPGQGTDTQY
14	TRBV6-4	TRBD2	TRBJ2-1	ASSDGGGRSYNEQF
14	TRBV13	TRBD1	TRBJ2-3	ASSLAYRTGADTQY
8	TRBV10-3	NA	TRBJ1-2	AIKGYGYT
13	TRBV5-1	NA	TRBJ2-5	ASSLAGLHSETQY
15	TRBV6-1	TRBD1	NA	ASRKFPGQGLSYEQY
12	TRBV11-2	NA	TRBJ2-3	ASSLRYTTDTQY
12	TRBV20-1	NA	TRBJ2-7	SATRPGTSYEQY
15	TRBV20-1	NA	TRBJ1-5	SARSPRGGLSNRPQH
13	TRBV20-1	TRBD1	TRBJ1-4	SASDAGTDNEKLF
11	TRBV29-1	TRBD1	TRBJ1-2	SVTGDRGYGYT
12	TRBV7-2	NA	TRBJ2-1	ASSFRGRENEQF
13	TRBV3-1	NA	TRBJ1-5	ASSQDSGVDQPQH
11	TRBV29-1	TRBD2	TRBJ2-7	SASGGGEYEQY
14	TRBV4-3	TRBD2	TRBJ2-2	ASSQTSGGAAGELF
11	TRBV7-9	NA	TRBJ1-5	ASSSGTFGPQH
15	TRBV20-1	NA	TRBJ2-7	STRGGGEGPFPYEQY
12	TRBV7-2	NA	TRBJ2-7	ASSLNGAAYEQY
11	TRBV7-9	NA	TRBJ2-7	ASSHGPDYEQY
14	TRBV7-3	NA	TRBJ1-2	ASSLGARDGYSGYT
13	TRBV9	TRBD2	TRBJ2-7	ASTIASGCTYEQY
13	TRBV6-5	NA	TRBJ1-5	ASSYSTNGNQPQH
13	TRBV29-1	NA	TRBJ2-7	DLLGDPLGPYEQY
11	TRBV5-5	NA	TRBJ1-6	ASSLAMNSPLH
17	TRBV6-2/TRBV6-3	TRBD2	TRBJ2-3	ASSSSFASQRGRIDTQY
13	TRBV7-2	TRBD1	NA	ASSLGSGTAYEQY
16	TRBV29-1	NA	TRBJ2-3	SVDNRLGIGVGGDTQY
13	TRBV29-1	TRBD1	TRBJ1-2	SVEATGGYNCGYT
12	TRBV7-2	NA	TRBJ2-4	ASSSIFSGGGQY
11	TRBV7-2	NA	TRBJ1-5	ASSTREGQPQH
16	TRBV21-1	NA	TRBJ2-3	ASSSPDASTGSTDTQY
14	TRBV12-3/TRBV12-4	TRBD2	TRBJ2-7	ASSSPTSGVAVEQY